Included here is one T cell receptor beta chain sequence, with context. Its antigen is not known. This record comes from a study of CD8+ T cells in alopecia areata. Study-level information: Those patients who were treated received oral tofacitinib, which was given at 5 to 10 mg twice daily for moderate-to-severe alopecia areata. Study conclusions and caveats: Normal scalp had lower clonality than lesional scalp, with alopecia totalis/universalis lesions showing this most strongly. Under tofacitinib, numerous expanded lesional clonotypes remained detectable in scalp and blood.

The CDR3 sequence is 14 residues long. Losses at the gene ends were 2 bases for V and 2 bases for J; bases not matched to a gene: 3. Germline CDR1 SGHNT, CDR2 YYREEE (reference sequence). Following extraction, RNA underwent reverse transcription to cDNA, which served as the sequencing template. Generated by immunoSEQ multiplex PCR, the TCRdb table keeps only in-frame clones and is missing some. The repertoire holds 150,000 to 200,000 clones, with roughly 64% as singletons. Treatment meaning: oral pan-JAK inhibitor, 5-10 mg twice daily. Sample: CD4+ T cells sorted from blood, taken at week 24, from a patient treated with tofacitinib. This receptor was taken from a human donor with alopecia areata. This chain uses TRBV5-4 with TRBJ1-2, with 7 positions matching TRBD1. CDR3 in DNA: TGTGCCAGCAGCTTAAACAGGGGCAACTATGGCTACACCTTC. Residues: CASSLNRGNYGYTF.